The clone carrying this TCR beta chain was observed at least ten times. Its antigen is currently unknown. The library targeted TCRbeta and was prepared with unique molecular identifiers. TCRdb reanalysed the PCR reads using MiXCR and keeps one entry per CDR3 protein. Among 4,000 or so distinct CDR3 sequences listed, 24% were seen once. This specimen comes from a study of T-cell reconstitution after alpha-beta-depleted transplantation in children. Study observations and caveats: Several patients had high TCRbeta diversity at day 60; it came from surviving recipient T cells and thymic progenitors. Reports say that about two months after transplant, the alpha-beta T cells came out of several hundred graft clones that had expanded.

The V gene lost 5 bases and the J gene lost 3 bases, with 13 bases spanning the gap. CDR3 length equals 15 residues. CDR1 and CDR2 (germline): SGHNT, YENEEA. The genes are TRBV11-3 and TRBJ2-2; possible D gene TRBD2, 7 bases. The sample here was PBMCs, mostly from graft donor cells, taken 60 days after TCRalphabeta/CD19-depleted stem cell transplant. This receptor was taken from a boy under two years old who had a stem cell transplant for acute myeloid leukemia, so the T cells may come from the graft donor. The CDR3 sequence: CASSPLGGDTGELFF. The CDR3 DNA reads as TGTGCCAGCAGCCCCTTAGGGGGGGACACCGGGGAGCTGTTTTTT.